The 14 T cell receptor beta chains below were found in one sample sequenced in a study of cytomegalovirus exposure and HLA in healthy donors. It was with 60 Vbeta and 13 Jbeta primers that the PCR ran. Sequenced by immunoSEQ multiplex PCR; TCRdb stores in-frame clones only, minus some. The sample shows approximately 160,000 clones, just over 75% of them seen only once. Sequencing input: PBMCs. These receptors were obtained from a middle-aged woman in good health and CMV-seronegative.

The J gene is TRBJ2-1, the V gene TRBV6-4; 12 positions match TRBD2. The CDR3 sequence is 15 residues long. With V trimmed by 0 bases and J by 6 bases, 0 bases remained unmatched. Germline CDR1 is MRHNA and CDR2 is SNTAGT. The CDR3 DNA is TGTGCCAGCAGTGACTCGACTAGCGGGAGCAATGAGCAGTTCTTC. This gives the protein CASSDSTSGSNEQFF.

This sequence joins TRBV10-3 and TRBJ2-7; 11 nucleotides match TRBD2. With V trimmed by 6 bases and J by 3 bases, 13 bases remained unmatched. Per the germline V gene, CDR1 is ENHRY and CDR2 is SYGVKD. The CDR3 contains 17 residues. CDR3 sequence (DNA): TGTGCCATCAGCATTTTAGCGGGAGGGCCGAATTACTACGAGCAGTACTTC. Protein sequence: CAISILAGGPNYYEQYF.

This sequence joins TRBV28 and TRBJ1-4; TRBD1 matches 10 bases. The V segment lost 8 bases and the J segment 7 bases; nucleotides outside the gene matches: 13. Germline values: CDR1 MDHEN, CDR2 SYDVKM. The CDR3 runs 16 residues. This chain's CDR3 is CASGGQGISLREKLFF. CDR3 sequence (DNA): TGTGCCAGCGGGGGACAGGGGATTTCGCTTCGTGAAAAACTGTTTTTT.

The chain employs TRBV30 and TRBJ1-1; TRBD1 agrees at 7 bases. Germline lookup yields CDR1 GTSNPN and CDR2 SVGIG (reference sequence). The CDR3 runs 14 residues. Germline trimming cut 3 bases from V and 8 bases from J; bases unmatched to any gene: 12. The CDR3 DNA follows: TGTGCCTGGAGCTTACAGGGGATGCCCTCCGAAGCTTTCTTT. This sequence encodes CAWSLQGMPSEAFF.

This clone came up a few times. The chain joins TRBV4-1 to TRBJ1-4; D call uncertain. Germline-derived CDR1 and CDR2 are MGHRA and YSYEKL. V was cut by 0 bases and J by 8 bases, with 13 bases left in between. The CDR3 is made up of 15 amino acids. CDR3 protein: CASSQEAGSGEKLFF. Here the CDR3 DNA reads TGCGCCAGCAGCCAAGAGGCGGGGTCTGGGGAAAAACTGTTTTTT.

This clone was seen more than once but under ten times. One end of the junction is discordant with germline, which a read error may explain. The V call is TRBV13, the J call TRBJ2-7; D call uncertain. Germline V gene lookup returns CDR1 PRHDT and CDR2 FYEKMQ (reference sequence). This CDR3 is built from 11 residues. This chain's CDR3 is CASGLEYEQYF. DNA of the CDR3: TGTGCCAGCGGCTTGGAGTACGAGCAGTACTTC.

Turning to this clone: The sample carries other DNA sequences with the same CDR3. The V call is TRBV6-5, the J call TRBJ1-1; tentatively, D is TRBD1 (5 bases). Trimming took 0 bases from V and 1 from J, leaving 6 bases between them. In germline, CDR1 is MNHEY, CDR2 SVGAGI. The CDR3 is made up of 14 amino acids. The CDR3 DNA follows: TGTGCCAGCAGTTACTCCCAGGGGAACACTGAAGCTTTCTTT. Translating it yields CASSYSQGNTEAFF.

CDR3 sequence (DNA): TGTGCCAGCAGTTCCACCCCAGGGAGGGGGGCTGAAGCTTTCTTT. Its translation is CASSSTPGRGAEAFF. The chain joins TRBV2 to TRBJ1-1; tentative D call: TRBD1 (6 bases). The CDR3 length is 15 residues. CDR1 is SNHLY, CDR2 FYNNEI, per germline. The ends were cut back, 5 bases at V and 6 bases at J, with 19 bases in the middle.

V is TRBV7-3 and J is TRBJ1-2; no definite D call. Trimming took 5 bases from V and 6 from J, leaving 22 bases between them. The CDR3 covers 16 residues. Germline V CDR1 and CDR2: SGHTA, FQGTGA. As DNA, the CDR3 is TGTGCCAGCAGCCCGATAGCGAGGGAAACTGTGCATGGCTACACCTTC. Translating it yields CASSPIARETVHGYTF.

The rearrangement uses TRBV6-6 and TRBJ1-1; D gene ambiguous. This CDR3 is built from 13 residues. Germline lookup yields CDR1 MNHNY and CDR2 SVGAGI (reference sequence). V dropped 2 bases and J dropped 3 bases, with 7 bases sitting between them. The CDR3 protein is CASSYVRDTEAFF. DNA for the CDR3: TGTGCCAGCAGTTACGTTCGGGACACTGAAGCTTTCTTT.

This chain uses TRBV10-3 with TRBJ1-1; D is unresolved. Deletions cut 4 bases from V and 0 bases from J, with 9 bases between. The CDR3 runs to 14 residues. The germline V gene has CDR1 ENHRY and CDR2 SYGVKD. The DNA of the CDR3 is TGTGCCATCAGTGCGCGCACCATGAACACTGAAGCTTTCTTT. Amino acid sequence: CAISARTMNTEAFF.

The chain links TRBV15 to TRBJ1-2; maybe TRBD1 (5 bases). Germline CDR1 LNHNV, CDR2 YYDKDF (reference sequence). The CDR3 length is 14 residues. Trimming left V 3 bases short and J 8 bases short, with 16 bases between. The CDR3 DNA follows: TGTGCCACCAGCAGGGGATCGGCAGGGTGGGGCTACACCTTC. Residues: CATSRGSAGWGYTF. Based on the CDR3 plus reference TRBV15 and TRBJ1-2, the full variable domain is DAMVIQNPRYQVTQFGKPVTLSCSQTLNHNVMYWYQQKSSQAPKLLFHYYDKDFNNEADTPDNFQSRRPNTSFCFLDIRSPGLGDTAMYLCATSRGSAGWGYTFGSGTRLTVV.

This clone was seen only a few times. The sample holds other DNA sequences that translate to the same CDR3. The chain is built from TRBV28 and TRBJ2-7; 11 bases are shared with TRBD2. This CDR3 spans 14 amino acids. Trimming cost V 6 bases and J 4 bases; bases outside gene matches: 5. Per the germline V gene, CDR1 is MDHEN and CDR2 is SYDVKM. The CDR3 DNA follows: TGTGCCAGCAGCGGGACTAGCGGTGGTTACGAGCAGTACTTC. Translated, it gives CASSGTSGGYEQYF.

This chain joins TRBV10-2 and TRBJ1-1; D is perhaps TRBD1 (5 bases). V was shortened by 3 bases and J by 5 bases, with 19 bases between the two germline ends. This CDR3 region has 16 residues. The germline V gene has CDR1 WSHSY and CDR2 SAAADI. The DNA of the CDR3 is TGCGCCAGCAGTGATTCCGGGACTAAGAGAGGGACTGAAGCTTTCTTT. It translates to CASSDSGTKRGTEAFF.